The clone carrying this TCR beta chain showed up just a few times. These data belong to a study of regulatory and conventional T cells in breast cancer. TCRdb re-called the PCR reads through MiXCR, storing one row per CDR3 protein. Of 740 or so distinct CDR3 sequences listed, 32% are singletons. The sequenced sample was regulatory T cells from blood. This clonotype was sampled from a female donor with breast cancer.

The CDR3 nucleotides are TGTGCCAGCAGCCCAACCTCTCCGGGACTCGTGGAGCAGTTCTTC. Translation gives CASSPTSPGLVEQFF. J is TRBJ2-1 and V is TRBV6-5, with D possibly matching TRBD2 (6 bases). The CDR3 sequence is 15 residues long. CDR1 is MNHEY and CDR2 is SVGAGI in the germline V gene. V lost 6 bases, J lost 10 bases, and 22 bases lay in between.